This TCR beta chain was identified in a study of cytomegalovirus exposure and HLA in healthy donors. The germline V gene has CDR1 SGHRS and CDR2 YFSETQ. V was trimmed by 0 bases and J by 5 bases, leaving 5 bases between them. The CDR3 has 12 residues. Comments on this clone: Its antigen remains unidentified. Other DNA sequences in the sample encode the same CDR3.

Study observations and caveats: Rarity characterized most TCR sequences, yet some public TCRs appeared in many donors. It was reportedly the case that the classifier diagnosed cytomegalovirus status with high specificity and sensitivity. It was confirmed in vitro that a few of the CMV-associated chains were specific for CMV antigens. Among TCR beta chains, those listed as cytomegalovirus-associated numbered some 160.

Libraries were prepared by immunoSEQ multiplex PCR; TCRdb keeps only in-frame clonotypes and omits some of them. The profile shows approximately 70,000 clones, 85% to 95% of them singletons. The material sequenced was PBMCs. The sequence derives from a woman aged 18-29 years in good health and CMV-seronegative. The V and J genes are TRBV5-1 and TRBJ2-5; no definite D call. The CDR3 is CASSLARETQYF. In nucleotides, the CDR3 is TGCGCCAGCAGCTTGGCCCGGGAGACCCAGTACTTC.